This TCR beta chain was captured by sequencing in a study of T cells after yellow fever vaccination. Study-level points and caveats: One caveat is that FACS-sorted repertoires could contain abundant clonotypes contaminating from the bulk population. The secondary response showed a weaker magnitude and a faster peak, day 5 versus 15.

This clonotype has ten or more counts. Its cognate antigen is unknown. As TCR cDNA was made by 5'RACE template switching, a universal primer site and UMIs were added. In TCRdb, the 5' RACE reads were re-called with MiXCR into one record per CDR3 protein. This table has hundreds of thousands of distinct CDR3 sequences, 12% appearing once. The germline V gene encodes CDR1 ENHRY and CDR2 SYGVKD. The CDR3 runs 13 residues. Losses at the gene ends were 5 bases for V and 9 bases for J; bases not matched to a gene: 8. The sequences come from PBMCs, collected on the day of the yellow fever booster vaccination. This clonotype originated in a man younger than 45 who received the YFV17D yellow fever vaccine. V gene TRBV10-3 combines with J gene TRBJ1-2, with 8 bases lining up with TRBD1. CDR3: CAISPGQVVSYTF. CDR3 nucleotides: TGTGCCATCAGTCCGGGACAGGTTGTTAGCTACACCTTC.